Listed below are T cell receptor beta chains from one sample, sequenced in a study of T cell responses to AZD1222 COVID-19 vaccine. Repertoires were generated with immunoSEQ multiplex PCR, while TCRdb's copy carries only in-frame clones and drops some. The table records about 130,000 clones, roughly 87% of them present only once. Material: peripheral blood, obtained 28 days after the second AZD1222 dose. Receptors were obtained from an adult who received the AZD1222 COVID-19 vaccine. CDR3s include the opening cysteine and the closing phenylalanine or tryptophan. The D gene is left open where the match is weak. Size is omitted from some rows. Given values are once, few, many or a class for expanded clones.

>.|TRBV2|TRBJ2-3|TRBD2
TGTGCCAGCAGCGCAGGACTAGCGGGAGGATCCGATACGCAGTATTTT
CASSAGLAGGSDTQYF
>once|TRBV29-1|TRBJ1-1|.
TGCAGCGTTGAAGCGTCGCCGGGGGACACTGAAGCTTTCTTT
CSVEASPGDTEAFF
>.|TRBV7-2|TRBJ2-1|.
TGTGCCAGCAGCTTAAGGAATTCCCCGGGGCTCTTC
CASSLRNSPGLF
>once|TRBV3-1/TRBV3-2|TRBJ1-2|.
TGTGCCAGCAGGGACAGCCTTAACTATGGCTACACCTTC
CASRDSLNYGYTF
>.|TRBV5-1|TRBJ2-2|.
TGCGCCAGCAGCTTGGAAGGAGGGGCCACCGGGGAGCTGTTTTTT
CASSLEGGATGELFF
>.|TRBV4-2|TRBJ2-7|TRBD1
TGTGCCAGCAGCCAAAGTCTGGGACAGGGGACCCACGAGCAGTACTTC
CASSQSLGQGTHEQYF
>.|TRBV6-6|TRBJ1-4|TRBD1
TGTGCCAGCAGCGGAGACGAATTCGGACAGGGACTTCCAACTAATGAAAAACTGTTTTTT
CASSGDEFGQGLPTNEKLFF
>.|TRBV7-9|TRBJ2-2|TRBD1
TGTGCCAGCCAGACAGGGGGCGGCGGGGAGCTGTTTTTT
CASQTGGGGELFF
>.|TRBV28|TRBJ1-5|.
TGTGCCAGCAGTTCCGGGACGGGTAGCAATCAGCCCCAGCATTTT
CASSSGTGSNQPQHF
>.|TRBV5-1|TRBJ1-4|TRBD1
TGCGCCAGCAGCTTGGGGACAGGGGGTGGAGAAAAACTGTTTTTT
CASSLGTGGGEKLFF
>.|TRBV9|TRBJ1-2|.
TGTGCCAGCAGCGTAGACCCGCAACAGGGTAATGGCTACACCTTC
CASSVDPQQGNGYTF
>.|TRBV11-1|TRBJ1-2|.
TGTGCCAGCAGCCCTCACCTAGGGTCCTATGGCTACACCTTC
CASSPHLGSYGYTF